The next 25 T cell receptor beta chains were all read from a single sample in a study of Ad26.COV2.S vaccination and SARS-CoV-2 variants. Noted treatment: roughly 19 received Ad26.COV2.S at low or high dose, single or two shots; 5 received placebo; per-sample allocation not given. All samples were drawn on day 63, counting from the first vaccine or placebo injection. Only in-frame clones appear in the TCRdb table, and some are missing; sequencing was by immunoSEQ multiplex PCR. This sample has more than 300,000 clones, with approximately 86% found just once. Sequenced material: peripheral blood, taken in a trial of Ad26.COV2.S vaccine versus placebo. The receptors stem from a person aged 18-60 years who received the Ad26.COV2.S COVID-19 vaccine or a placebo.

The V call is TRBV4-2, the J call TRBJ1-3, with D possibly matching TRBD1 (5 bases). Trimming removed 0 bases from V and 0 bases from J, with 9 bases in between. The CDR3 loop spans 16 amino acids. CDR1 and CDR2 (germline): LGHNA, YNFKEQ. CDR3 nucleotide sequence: TGTGCCAGCAGCCAAGATCGGGGGTCCTCTGGAAACACCATATATTTT. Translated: CASSQDRGSSGNTIYF.

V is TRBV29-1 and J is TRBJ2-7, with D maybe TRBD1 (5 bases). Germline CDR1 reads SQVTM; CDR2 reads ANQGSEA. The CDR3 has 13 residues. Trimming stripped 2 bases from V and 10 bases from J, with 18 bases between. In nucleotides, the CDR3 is TGCAGCGTTGAACTATCGGCTCAGGGAACCCAGTACTTC. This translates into CSVELSAQGTQYF.

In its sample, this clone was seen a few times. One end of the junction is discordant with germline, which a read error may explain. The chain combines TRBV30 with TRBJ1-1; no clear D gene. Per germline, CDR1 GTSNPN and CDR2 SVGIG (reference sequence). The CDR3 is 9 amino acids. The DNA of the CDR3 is TGTGCCTGGAACCCTGAAGCTTTCTTT. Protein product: CAWNPEAFF.

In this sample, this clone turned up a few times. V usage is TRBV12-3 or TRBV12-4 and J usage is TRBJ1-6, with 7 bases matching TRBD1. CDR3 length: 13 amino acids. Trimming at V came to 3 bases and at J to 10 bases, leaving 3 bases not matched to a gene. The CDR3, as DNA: TGTGCCAGCAGTTTGACAGGGTCGTCACCCCTCCACTTT. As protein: CASSLTGSSPLHF.

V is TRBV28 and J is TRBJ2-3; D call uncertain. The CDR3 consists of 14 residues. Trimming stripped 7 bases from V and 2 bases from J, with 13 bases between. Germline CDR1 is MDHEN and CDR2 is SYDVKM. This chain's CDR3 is CASTKGQPTDTQYF. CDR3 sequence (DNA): TGTGCCAGCACCAAAGGGCAGCCCACAGATACGCAGTATTTT.

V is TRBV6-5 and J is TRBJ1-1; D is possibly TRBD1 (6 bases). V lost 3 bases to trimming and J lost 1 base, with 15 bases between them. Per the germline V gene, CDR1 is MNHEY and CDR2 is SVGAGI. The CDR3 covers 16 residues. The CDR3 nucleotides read TGTGCCAGCAGTTATCTACGTGGGGGGCAGAACACTGAAGCTTTCTTT. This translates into CASSYLRGGQNTEAFF.

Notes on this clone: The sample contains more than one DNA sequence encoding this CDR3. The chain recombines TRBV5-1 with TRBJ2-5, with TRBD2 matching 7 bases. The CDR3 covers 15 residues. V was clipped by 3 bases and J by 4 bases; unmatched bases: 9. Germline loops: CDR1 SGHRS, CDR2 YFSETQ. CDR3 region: CASSSPSGGSETQYF. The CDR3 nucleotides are TGCGCCAGCAGCTCCCCCTCGGGGGGTTCAGAGACCCAGTACTTC.

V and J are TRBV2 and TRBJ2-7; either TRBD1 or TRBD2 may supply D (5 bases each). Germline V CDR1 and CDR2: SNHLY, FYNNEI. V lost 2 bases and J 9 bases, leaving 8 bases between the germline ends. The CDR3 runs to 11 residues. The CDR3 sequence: CASSERDGQYF. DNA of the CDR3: TGTGCCAGCAGTGAAAGGGACGGGCAGTACTTC.

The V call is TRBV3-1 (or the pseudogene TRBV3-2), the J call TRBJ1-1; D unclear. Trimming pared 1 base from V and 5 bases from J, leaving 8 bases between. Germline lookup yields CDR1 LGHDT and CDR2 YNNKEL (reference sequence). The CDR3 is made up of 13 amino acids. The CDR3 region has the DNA TGTGCCAGCAGCCAAGTCGGTAGAACTGAAGCTTTCTTT. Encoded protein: CASSQVGRTEAFF.

The CDR3, as DNA: TGTGCCAGCAGCAAAGTCCCACAGCCGGGCCGGGATCGGCTGTTTTTT. This translates into CASSKVPQPGRDRLFF. The chain couples TRBV21-1 to TRBJ2-2; the D call of TRBD2 is as the table states it, not checked on the DNA. TRBV21-1 is a pseudogene locus. This CDR3 comprises 16 residues.

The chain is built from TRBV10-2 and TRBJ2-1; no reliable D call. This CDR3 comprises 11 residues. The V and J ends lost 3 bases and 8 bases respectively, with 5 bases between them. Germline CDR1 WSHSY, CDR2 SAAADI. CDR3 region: CASSERDEQFF. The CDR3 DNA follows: TGCGCCAGCAGTGAAAGAGATGAGCAGTTCTTC.

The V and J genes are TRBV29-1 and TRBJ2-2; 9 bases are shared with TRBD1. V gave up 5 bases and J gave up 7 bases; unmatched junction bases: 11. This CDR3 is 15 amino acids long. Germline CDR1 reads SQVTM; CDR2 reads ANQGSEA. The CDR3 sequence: CSVSPPGTGIGELFF. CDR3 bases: TGCAGCGTTAGCCCACCGGGGACAGGGATCGGGGAGCTGTTTTTT.

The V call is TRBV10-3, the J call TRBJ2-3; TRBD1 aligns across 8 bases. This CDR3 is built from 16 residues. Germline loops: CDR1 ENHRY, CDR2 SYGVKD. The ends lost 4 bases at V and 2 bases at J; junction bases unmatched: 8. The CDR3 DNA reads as TGTGCCATCAGTGGGGGACAGGCTCCTGACACAGATACGCAGTATTTT. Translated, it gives CAISGGQAPDTDTQYF.

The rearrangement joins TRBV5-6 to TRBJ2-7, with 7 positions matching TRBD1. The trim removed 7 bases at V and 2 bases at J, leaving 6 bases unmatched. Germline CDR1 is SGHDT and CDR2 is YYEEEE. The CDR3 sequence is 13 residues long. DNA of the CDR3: TGTGCCAGCTCAGACAGGGTAGCCTACGAGCAGTACTTC. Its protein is CASSDRVAYEQYF.

CDR3 in amino acids: CASSYDRGRGYTF. The CDR3 coding sequence is TGTGCCAGCAGTTACGATCGGGGTCGGGGCTACACCTTC. The chain has TRBV6-5 and TRBJ1-2; D gene unclear. CDR1 and CDR2 (germline): MNHEY, SVGAGI. There are 13 residues in the CDR3. V gave up 2 bases and J gave up 8 bases, with 12 bases separating them.

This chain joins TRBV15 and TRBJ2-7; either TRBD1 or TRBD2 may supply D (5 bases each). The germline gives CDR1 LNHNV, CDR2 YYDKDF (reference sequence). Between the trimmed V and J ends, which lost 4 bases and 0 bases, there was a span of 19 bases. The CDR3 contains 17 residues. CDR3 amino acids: CATSKKKGPGTSYEQYF. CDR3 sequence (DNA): TGTGCCACCAGCAAAAAAAAGGGGCCAGGGACCTCCTACGAGCAGTACTTC.

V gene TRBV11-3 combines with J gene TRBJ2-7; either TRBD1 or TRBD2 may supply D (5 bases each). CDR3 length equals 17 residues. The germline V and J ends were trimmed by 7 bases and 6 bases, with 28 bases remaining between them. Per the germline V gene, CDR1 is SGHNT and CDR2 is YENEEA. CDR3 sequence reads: CASTNRGRRDGLSEQYF. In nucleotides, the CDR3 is TGTGCCAGCACGAACCGGGGACGCCGCGATGGGTTAAGCGAGCAGTACTTC.

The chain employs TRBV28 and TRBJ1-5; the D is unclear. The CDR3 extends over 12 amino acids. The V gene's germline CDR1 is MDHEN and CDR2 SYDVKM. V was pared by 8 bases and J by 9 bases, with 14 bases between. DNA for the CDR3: TGTGCCAGCTACCCTCCTGGTTGGCCCCAGCATTTT. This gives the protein CASYPPGWPQHF.

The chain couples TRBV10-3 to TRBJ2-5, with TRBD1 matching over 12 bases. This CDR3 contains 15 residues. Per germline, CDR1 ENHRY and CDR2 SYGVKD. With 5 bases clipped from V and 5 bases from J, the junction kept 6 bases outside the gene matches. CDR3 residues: CAISNRDRGQETQYF. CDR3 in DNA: TGTGCCATCAGTAACCGGGACAGGGGGCAGGAGACCCAGTACTTC.

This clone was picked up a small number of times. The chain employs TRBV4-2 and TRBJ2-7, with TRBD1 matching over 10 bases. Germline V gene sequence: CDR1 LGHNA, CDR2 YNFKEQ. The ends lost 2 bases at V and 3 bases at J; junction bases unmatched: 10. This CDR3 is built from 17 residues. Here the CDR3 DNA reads TGTGCCAGCAGCCAACCCCCGGGACAGGGGATAAACTACGAGCAGTACTTC. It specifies CASSQPPGQGINYEQYF.

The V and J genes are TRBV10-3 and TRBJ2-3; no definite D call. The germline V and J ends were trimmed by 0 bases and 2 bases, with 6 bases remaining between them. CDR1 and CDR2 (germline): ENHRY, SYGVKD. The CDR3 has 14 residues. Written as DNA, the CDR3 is TGTGCCATCAGTGAGTCGATGCCCACAGATACGCAGTATTTT. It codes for CAISESMPTDTQYF.

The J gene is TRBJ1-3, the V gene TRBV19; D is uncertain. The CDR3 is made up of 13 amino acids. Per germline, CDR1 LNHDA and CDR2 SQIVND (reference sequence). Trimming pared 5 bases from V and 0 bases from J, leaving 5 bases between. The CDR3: CASSLHSGNTIYF. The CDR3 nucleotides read TGTGCCAGTAGTCTCCACTCTGGAAACACCATATATTTT.

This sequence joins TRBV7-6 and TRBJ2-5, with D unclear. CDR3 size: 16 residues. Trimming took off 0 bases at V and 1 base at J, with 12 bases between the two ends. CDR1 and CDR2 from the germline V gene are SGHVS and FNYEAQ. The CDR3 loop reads CASSLAYTGPQETQYF. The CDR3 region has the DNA TGTGCCAGCAGCTTAGCGTATACCGGGCCCCAAGAGACCCAGTACTTC.

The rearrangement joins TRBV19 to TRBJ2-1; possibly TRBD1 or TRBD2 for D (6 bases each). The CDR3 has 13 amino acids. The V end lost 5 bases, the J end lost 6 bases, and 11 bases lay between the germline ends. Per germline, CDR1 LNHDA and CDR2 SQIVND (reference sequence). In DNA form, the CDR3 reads TGTGCCAGTAGTGGGGGGCCTGGCAATGAGCAGTTCTTC. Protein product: CASSGGPGNEQFF.

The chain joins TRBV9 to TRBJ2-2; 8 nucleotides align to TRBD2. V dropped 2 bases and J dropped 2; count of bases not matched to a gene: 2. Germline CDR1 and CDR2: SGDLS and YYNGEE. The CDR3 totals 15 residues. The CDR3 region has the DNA TGTGCCAGCAGCGTCACTAGCGGCAACACCGGGGAGCTGTTTTTT. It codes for CASSVTSGNTGELFF.